This T cell receptor beta chain was sequenced during a study of graft-versus-host responses after intestinal transplantation. Points from the study as a whole: Early after transplant, HvG declines were associated with peak levels of circulating GvH clones.

Notes on this clone: What it binds is not known.

Trimming stripped 11 bases from V and 3 bases from J, with 14 bases between. Germline V gives CDR1 ENHRY, CDR2 SYGVKD. This CDR3 has 12 amino acids. The repertoire was sequenced with immunoSEQ multiplex PCR; TCRdb's copy has only in-frame clones and lacks some. This table holds about 20,000 clones, about nine tenths found once. The source is a human patient who received an intestinal transplant, so some T cells may come from the graft donor. The source material was bone marrow, sampled approximately 19 weeks after transplant. The V and J genes are TRBV10-3 and TRBJ2-7, with D uncertain. The CDR3 here is CAPPAQSYEQYF. The CDR3 nucleotides are TGTGCCCCTCCGGCACAGAGCTACGAGCAGTACTTC.